This is a list of T cell receptor beta chains from one sample in a study of T cell repertoires in cytomegalovirus infection. No antigen has been identified for these receptors. In TCRdb, the reads were re-called with MiXCR into one record per CDR3 protein. In the table there are nearly 700,000 distinct CDR3 sequences, approximately 33% of which are singletons. The sequencing used cultured PBMCs, collected from culture after CMV antigen stimulation. These receptors all come from a human donor in good health (CMV status not recorded). Some clones in this sample may be carry-over from other donors' samples. Both conserved end residues are part of each CDR3. The D gene is left open where the match is weak. A row's size may be missing; if present it is once, few, many or a size class.

length	J	V	D	size	CDR3	DNA
15	TRBJ2-3	TRBV5-4	TRBD1	NA	CASSARDRSTDTQYF	TGTGCCAGCAGCGCCCGGGACAGGAGCACAGATACGCAGTATTTT
15	TRBJ2-7	TRBV7-2	NA	few	CASSLVSLQGHEQYF	TGTGCCAGCAGCTTAGTCTCCCTACAGGGTCACGAGCAGTACTTC
13	TRBJ1-1	TRBV19	NA	NA	CASSIRSRRAAFF	TGTGCCAGTAGTATAAGAAGTAGGAGAGCTGCTTTCTTT
15	TRBJ2-2	TRBV2	TRBD2	NA	CASINRGRRAGELFF	TGTGCCAGCATCAATCGCGGGAGGCGGGCCGGGGAGCTGTTTTTT
16	TRBJ2-2	TRBV19	NA	NA	CASSGAGTTNTGELFF	TGTGCCAGTAGTGGGGCCGGGACAACGAACACCGGGGAGCTGTTTTTT
17	TRBJ2-2	TRBV27	NA	few	CASSYSAEIGYTGELFF	TGTGCCAGCAGTTATTCCGCGGAGATAGGGTACACCGGGGAGCTGTTTTTT
12	TRBJ2-5	TRBV7-9	NA	NA	CASSASRETQYF	TGTGCCAGCAGCGCATCTAGGGAGACCCAGTACTTC
15	TRBJ2-1	TRBV7-2	TRBD2	many	CASSSTSGIYNEQFF	TGTGCCAGCAGCTCGACTAGCGGGATCTACAATGAGCAGTTCTTC
14	TRBJ1-2	TRBV7-9	NA	once	CASSSTQGVYGYTF	TGTGCCAGCAGCTCGACCCAGGGAGTTTATGGCTACACCTTC
15	TRBJ1-1	TRBV5-1	TRBD1	NA	CASSHGTGWNTEAFF	TGCGCCAGCAGCCACGGGACAGGGTGGAACACTGAAGCTTTCTTT
15	TRBJ1-4	TRBV6-8	TRBD1	NA	CASSNRGQVAEKLFF	TGTGCCAGCAGCAACCGGGGACAGGTGGCGGAAAAACTGTTTTTT
15	TRBJ1-1	TRBV7-9	NA	many	CASSHAGDGGTEAFF	TGTGCCAGCAGCCACGCCGGAGACGGCGGCACTGAAGCTTTCTTT
16	TRBJ2-7	TRBV12-3/TRBV12-4	NA	few	CASSFLGRGAPYEQYF	TGTGCCAGCAGTTTTTTGGGCCGGGGTGCTCCCTACGAGCAGTACTTC
13	TRBJ2-7	TRBV28	NA	NA	CASSETGHYEQYF	TGTGCCAGCAGCGAGACAGGTCACTACGAGCAGTACTTC
14	TRBJ2-3	TRBV6-2/TRBV6-3	TRBD2	NA	CASSQRGDTDTQYF	TGTGCCAGCAGCCAGCGGGGGGACACAGATACGCAGTATTTT
14	TRBJ2-5	TRBV6-8	NA	once	CASHRDAVSVTQYF	TGTGCCAGCCACCGGGACGCCGTGTCTGTGACCCAGTACTTC
13	TRBJ1-1	TRBV6-6	TRBD1	few	CASSYPGQPEAFF	TGTGCCAGCAGTTACCCGGGACAGCCAGAAGCTTTCTTT
15	TRBJ2-1	TRBV12-3/TRBV12-4	NA	few	CASRPLLGVQREQFF	TGTGCCAGCAGGCCGTTACTAGGGGTTCAACGTGAGCAGTTCTTC
16	TRBJ2-1	TRBV7-2	TRBD2	NA	CASSLVGLAGVIEQFF	TGTGCCAGCAGCTTAGTAGGACTAGCGGGAGTCATTGAGCAGTTCTTC
14	TRBJ1-5	TRBV19	TRBD1	NA	CASSMTGGEQPQHF	TGTGCCAGTAGCATGACAGGGGGAGAACAGCCCCAGCATTTT
16	TRBJ1-6	TRBV7-6	NA	NA	CASSLDVGTGNSPLHF	TGTGCCAGCAGCTTAGACGTGGGGACCGGTAATTCACCCCTCCACTTT
18	TRBJ1-1	TRBV4-1	NA	few	CASSQGFRGAHMNTEAFF	TGCGCCAGCAGCCAAGGTTTCAGGGGCGCGCACATGAACACTGAAGCTTTCTTT
18	TRBJ2-2	TRBV4-1	NA	NA	CASSQPLFRGQKAGELFF	TGCGCCAGCAGCCAGCCGCTATTTCGGGGGCAAAAGGCCGGGGAGCTGTTTTTT
14	TRBJ2-4	TRBV5-8	NA	few	CASTPRAVKNIQYF	TGTGCCAGCACCCCCCGGGCTGTCAAAAACATTCAGTACTTC
14	TRBJ2-1	TRBV10-3	TRBD2	few	CAISKAGGPGEQFF	TGTGCCATCAGTAAAGCGGGAGGGCCTGGGGAGCAGTTCTTC
15	TRBJ2-7	TRBV7-2	NA	NA	CASSLRQSTTYEQYF	TGTGCCAGCAGCCTAAGACAGTCGACAACCTACGAGCAGTACTTC
17	TRBJ2-5	TRBV18	TRBD1	NA	CASSPPMAAGGGETQYF	TGTGCCAGCTCACCGCCCATGGCTGCAGGGGGTGGCGAGACCCAGTACTTC
14	TRBJ1-4	TRBV6-1	NA	few	CASRRARAYEKLFF	TGTGCCAGCAGGCGGGCCAGGGCATACGAAAAACTGTTTTTT
12	TRBJ1-2	TRBV5-1	NA	NA	CASSVDRFRLHF	TGCGCCAGCAGCGTCGACAGATTCAGACTACACTTC
16	TRBJ1-6	TRBV28	NA	NA	CASRKDRSSYNSPLHF	TGTGCCAGCAGGAAAGACAGGAGCTCCTATAATTCACCCCTCCACTTT
15	TRBJ1-6	TRBV4-3	TRBD1	NA	CASSQGRGLSSPLHF	TGCGCCAGCAGCCAAGGGAGGGGGCTGAGTTCACCCCTCCACTTT
12	TRBJ1-1	TRBV7-6	NA	once	CATGSFAAEAFF	TGTGCCACAGGGAGCTTCGCTGCCGAAGCTTTCTTT
14	TRBJ2-3	TRBV24-1	NA	few	CATSGRPVTDTQYF	TGTGCCACCTCGGGACGCCCAGTCACAGATACGCAGTATTTT
15	TRBJ2-2	TRBV10-2	TRBD2	NA	CASNLAGWNTGELFF	TGCGCCAGCAATTTAGCGGGCTGGAACACCGGGGAGCTGTTTTTT
14	TRBJ2-7	TRBV7-6	NA	many	CASSLDPGRYEQYF	TGTGCCAGCAGCTTAGATCCGGGCCGGTACGAGCAGTACTTC
16	TRBJ2-5	TRBV28	TRBD2	NA	CASSQTGASGRETQYF	TGTGCCAGCAGCCAAACGGGGGCTAGCGGGAGGGAAACCCAGTACTTC
15	TRBJ1-6	TRBV7-2	TRBD1	few	CASSFKGQDASPLHF	TGTGCCAGCAGCTTCAAGGGACAGGACGCCTCACCCCTCCACTTT